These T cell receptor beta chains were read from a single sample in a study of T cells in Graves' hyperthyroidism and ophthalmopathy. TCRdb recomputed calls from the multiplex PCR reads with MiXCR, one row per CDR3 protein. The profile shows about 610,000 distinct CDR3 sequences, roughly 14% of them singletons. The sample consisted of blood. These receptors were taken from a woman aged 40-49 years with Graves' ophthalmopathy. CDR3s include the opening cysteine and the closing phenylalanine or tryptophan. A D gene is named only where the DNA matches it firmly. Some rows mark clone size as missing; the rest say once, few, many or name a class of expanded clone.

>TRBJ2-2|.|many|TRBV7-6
CASSIYRSDTGELFF
TGTGCCAGCAGCATATACAGAAGTGACACCGGGGAGCTGTTTTTT
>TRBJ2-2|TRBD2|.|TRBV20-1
CSAPRLAGGMYTGELFF
TGCAGTGCGCCCCGACTAGCGGGAGGGATGTATACCGGGGAGCTGTTTTTT
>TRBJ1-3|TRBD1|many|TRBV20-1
CSATPTGEAGNTIYF
TGCAGTGCTACTCCAACAGGGGAGGCTGGAAACACCATATATTTT
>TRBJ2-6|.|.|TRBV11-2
CASSLVSVSSGANVLTF
TGTGCCAGCAGCTTAGTCAGTGTTAGCTCTGGGGCCAACGTCCTGACTTTC
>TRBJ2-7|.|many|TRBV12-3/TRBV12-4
CASSPLHRYEQYF
TGTGCCAGCAGTCCCCTCCACCGCTACGAGCAGTACTTC
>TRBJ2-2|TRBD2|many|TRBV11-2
CASSFVGLAGVGELFF
TGTGCCAGCAGCTTCGTAGGACTAGCGGGAGTGGGGGAGCTGTTTTTT
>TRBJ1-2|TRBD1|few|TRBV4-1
CASSQGSQGGGGYTF
TGCGCCAGCAGCCAAGGGAGTCAGGGGGGTGGAGGCTACACCTTC
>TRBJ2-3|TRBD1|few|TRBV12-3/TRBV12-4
CASSPGDRGRQYF
TGTGCCAGCAGTCCAGGGGACAGGGGTAGGCAGTATTTT
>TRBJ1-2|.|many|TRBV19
CASTGPYGYTF
TGTGCCAGTACAGGGCCTTATGGCTACACCTTC
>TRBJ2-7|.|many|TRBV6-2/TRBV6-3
CASSYIGGGSHEQYF
TGTGCCAGCAGTTACATTGGCGGGGGCTCCCACGAGCAGTACTTC
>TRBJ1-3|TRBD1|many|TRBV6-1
CASSEGGTGLGNTIYF
TGTGCCAGCAGTGAAGGCGGGACAGGGCTCGGCAACACCATATATTTT
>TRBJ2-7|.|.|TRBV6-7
CASSYPAGGREEQYF
TGTGCCAGCAGTTACCCGGCCGGGGGACGAGAAGAGCAGTACTTC
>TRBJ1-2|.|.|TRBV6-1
CASSMTVGYGYTF
TGTGCCAGCAGTATGACTGTCGGCTATGGCTACACCTTC
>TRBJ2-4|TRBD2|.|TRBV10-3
CAISESGTSGGNIQYF
TGTGCCATCAGTGAAAGTGGGACTAGCGGGGGAAACATTCAGTACTTC
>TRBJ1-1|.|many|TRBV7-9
CASSFAGSFEAFF
TGTGCCAGCAGCTTTGCCGGATCTTTTGAAGCTTTCTTT
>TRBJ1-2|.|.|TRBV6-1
CASRRGPNYGYTF
TGTGCCAGCAGGCGGGGGCCGAACTATGGCTACACCTTC